This TCR beta chain appears in the sequencing data of a study of T cell responses to AZD1222 COVID-19 vaccine. Study overall: Researchers grouped second doses given at about 4 or about 12 weeks into one pool.

As to this clone: Its cognate antigen is unknown.

This table comes from immunoSEQ multiplex PCR, and its TCRdb copy is limited to in-frame clones, with some not included. The table lists about 150,000 clones, roughly 90% of them singletons. V lost 3 bases and J lost 4, with 15 bases in between. The CDR3 sequence is 15 residues long. The V gene's germline CDR1 is SGHTA and CDR2 FQGTGA. Overall study findings and caveats: Baseline antibody screening turned up just a handful of seropositive AZD1222 recipients. CD4 TCRs covered the whole spike, strongest at regions 160-218 and 743-854. Donors were largely white British and mainly female; clonal diversity was possibly underestimated.

The chain joins TRBV7-3 to TRBJ2-5; a possible D gene is TRBD1 (6 bases). This TCR was sampled from an adult in good health. The input for sequencing was peripheral blood, taken on day 0 of AZD1222 vaccination. CDR3 bases: TGTGCCAGCAGCTTTGGGCAGGGGCTTCCAGAGACCCAGTACTTC. Protein sequence: CASSFGQGLPETQYF.